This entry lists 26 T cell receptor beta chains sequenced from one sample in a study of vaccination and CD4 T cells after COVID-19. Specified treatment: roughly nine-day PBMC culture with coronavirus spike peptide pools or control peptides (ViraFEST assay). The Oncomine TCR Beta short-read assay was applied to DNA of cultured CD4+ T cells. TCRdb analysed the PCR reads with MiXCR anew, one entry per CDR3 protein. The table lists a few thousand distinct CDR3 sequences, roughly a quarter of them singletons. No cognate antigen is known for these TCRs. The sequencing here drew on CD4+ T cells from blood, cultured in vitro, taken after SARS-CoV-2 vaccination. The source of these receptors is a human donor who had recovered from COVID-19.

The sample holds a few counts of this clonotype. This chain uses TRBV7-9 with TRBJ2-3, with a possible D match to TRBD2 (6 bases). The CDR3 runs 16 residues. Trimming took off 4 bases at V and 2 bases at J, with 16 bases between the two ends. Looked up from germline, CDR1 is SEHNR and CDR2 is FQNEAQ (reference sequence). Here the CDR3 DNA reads TGTGCCAGCAGCTCAACCGGGACTCCCTTCACAGATACGCAGTATTTT. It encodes CASSSTGTPFTDTQYF.

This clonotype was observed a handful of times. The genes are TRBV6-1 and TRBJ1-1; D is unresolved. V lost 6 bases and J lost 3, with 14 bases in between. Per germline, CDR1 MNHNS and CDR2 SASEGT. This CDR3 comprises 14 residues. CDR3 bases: TGTGCCAGCAGGAGCGAGAGAACCTACACTGAAGCTTTCTTT. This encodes CASRSERTYTEAFF.

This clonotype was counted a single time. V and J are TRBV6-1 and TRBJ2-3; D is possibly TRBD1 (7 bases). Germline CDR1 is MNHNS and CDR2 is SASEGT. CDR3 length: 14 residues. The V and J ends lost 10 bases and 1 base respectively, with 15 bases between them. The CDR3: CATRPGGRTDTQYF. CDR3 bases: TGTGCCACTAGACCAGGGGGGCGCACAGATACGCAGTATTTT.

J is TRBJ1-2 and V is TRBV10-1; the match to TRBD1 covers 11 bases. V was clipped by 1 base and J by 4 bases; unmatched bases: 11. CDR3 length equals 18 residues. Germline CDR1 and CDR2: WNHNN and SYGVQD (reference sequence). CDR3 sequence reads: CASSELDRGRVRRYGYTF. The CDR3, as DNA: TGCGCCAGCAGTGAGTTGGACAGGGGGCGGGTCCGGCGCTATGGCTACACCTTC.

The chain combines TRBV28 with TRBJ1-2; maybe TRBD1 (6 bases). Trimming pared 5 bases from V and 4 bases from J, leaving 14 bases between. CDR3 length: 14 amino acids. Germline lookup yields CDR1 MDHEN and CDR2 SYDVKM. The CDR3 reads CASSRTQGTYGYTF. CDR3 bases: TGTGCCAGCAGTCGGACTCAGGGGACCTATGGCTACACCTTC.

The CDR3 DNA sequence: TGTGCCATCTTGAAAGGGGGGGGGAACACTGAAGCTTTCTTT. Translating it yields CAILKGGGNTEAFF. The rearrangement joins TRBV6-1 to TRBJ1-1; D is possibly TRBD1 (6 bases). The germline gives CDR1 MNHNS, CDR2 SASEGT. The germline V and J ends were trimmed by 10 bases and 1 base, with 16 bases remaining between them. This CDR3 region has 14 residues.

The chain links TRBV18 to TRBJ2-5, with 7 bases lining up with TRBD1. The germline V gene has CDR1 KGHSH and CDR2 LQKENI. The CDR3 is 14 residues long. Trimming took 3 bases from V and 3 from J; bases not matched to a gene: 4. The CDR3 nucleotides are TGTGCCAGCTCACCTAGAACAGGGGAAGAGACCCAGTACTTC. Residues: CASSPRTGEETQYF.

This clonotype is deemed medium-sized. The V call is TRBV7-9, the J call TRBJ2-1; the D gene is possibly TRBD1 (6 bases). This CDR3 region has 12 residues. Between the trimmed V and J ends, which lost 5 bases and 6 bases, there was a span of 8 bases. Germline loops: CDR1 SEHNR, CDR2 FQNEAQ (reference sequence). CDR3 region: CASSLDSNEQFF. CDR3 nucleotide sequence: TGTGCCAGCAGCCTGGACAGCAATGAGCAGTTCTTC.

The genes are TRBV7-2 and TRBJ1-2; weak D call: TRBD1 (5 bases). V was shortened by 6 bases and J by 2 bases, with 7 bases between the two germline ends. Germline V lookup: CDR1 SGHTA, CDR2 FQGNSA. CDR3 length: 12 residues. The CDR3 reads CASSGANYGYTF. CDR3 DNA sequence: TGTGCCAGCAGTGGGGCGAACTATGGCTACACCTTC.

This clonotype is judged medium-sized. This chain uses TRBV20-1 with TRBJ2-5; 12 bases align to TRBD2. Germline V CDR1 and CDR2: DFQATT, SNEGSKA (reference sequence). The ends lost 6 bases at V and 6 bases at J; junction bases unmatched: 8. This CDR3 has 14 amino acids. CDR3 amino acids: CSAKGTSGLQTQYF. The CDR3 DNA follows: TGCAGTGCAAAGGGGACTAGCGGGTTACAGACCCAGTACTTC.

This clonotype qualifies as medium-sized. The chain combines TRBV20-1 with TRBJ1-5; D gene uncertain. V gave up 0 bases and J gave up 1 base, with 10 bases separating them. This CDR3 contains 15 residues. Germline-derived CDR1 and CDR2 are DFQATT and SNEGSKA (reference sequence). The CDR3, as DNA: TGCAGTGCTAGAGATCCGGGCCTAAGCAATCAGCCCCAGCATTTT. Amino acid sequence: CSARDPGLSNQPQHF.

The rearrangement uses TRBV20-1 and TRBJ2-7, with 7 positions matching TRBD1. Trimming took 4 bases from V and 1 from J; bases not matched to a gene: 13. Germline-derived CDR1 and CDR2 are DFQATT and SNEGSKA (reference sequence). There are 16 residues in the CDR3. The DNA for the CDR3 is TGCAGTGCTACCACCCCTCAGCCAGGGGGATCCTACGAGCAGTACTTC. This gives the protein CSATTPQPGGSYEQYF.

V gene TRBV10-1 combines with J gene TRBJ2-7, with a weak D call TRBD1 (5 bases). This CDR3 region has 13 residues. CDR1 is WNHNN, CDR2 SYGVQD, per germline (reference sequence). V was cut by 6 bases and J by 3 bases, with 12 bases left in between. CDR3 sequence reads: CASSQGRGYEQYF. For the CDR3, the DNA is TGCGCCAGCAGCCAGGGAAGGGGCTACGAGCAGTACTTC.

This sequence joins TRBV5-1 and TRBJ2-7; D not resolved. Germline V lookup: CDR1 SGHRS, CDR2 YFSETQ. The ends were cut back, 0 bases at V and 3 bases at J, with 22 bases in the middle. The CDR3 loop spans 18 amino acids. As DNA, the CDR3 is TGCGCCAGCAGCTTGGGAAAGGGAATACCGGCTGAAGGCTACGAGCAGTACTTC. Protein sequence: CASSLGKGIPAEGYEQYF.

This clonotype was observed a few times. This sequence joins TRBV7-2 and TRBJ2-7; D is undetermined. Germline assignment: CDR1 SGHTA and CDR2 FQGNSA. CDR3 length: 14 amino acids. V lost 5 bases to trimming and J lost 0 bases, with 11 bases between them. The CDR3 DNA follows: TGTGCCAGCAGCATCGACACGGACTCCTACGAGCAGTACTTC. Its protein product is CASSIDTDSYEQYF. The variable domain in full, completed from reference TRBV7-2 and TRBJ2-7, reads GAGVSQSPSNKVTEKGKDVELRCDPISGHTALYWYRQSLGQGLEFLIYFQGNSAPDKSGLPSDRFSAERTGGSVSTLTIQRTQQEDSAVYLCASSIDTDSYEQYFGPGTRLTVT.

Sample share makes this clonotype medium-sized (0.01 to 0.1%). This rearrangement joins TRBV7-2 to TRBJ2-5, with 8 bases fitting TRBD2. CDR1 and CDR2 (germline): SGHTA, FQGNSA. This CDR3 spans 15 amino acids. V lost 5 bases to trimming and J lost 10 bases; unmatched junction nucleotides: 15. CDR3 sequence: CASSPQSGLAAYQYF. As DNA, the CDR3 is TGTGCCAGCAGCCCCCAGTCAGGACTAGCCGCCTACCAGTACTTC.

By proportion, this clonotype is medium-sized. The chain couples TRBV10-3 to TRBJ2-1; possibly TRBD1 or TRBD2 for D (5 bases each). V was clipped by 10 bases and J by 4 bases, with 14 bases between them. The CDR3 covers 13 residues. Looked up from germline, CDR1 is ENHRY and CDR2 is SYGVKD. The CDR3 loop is CATLGDPYNEQFF. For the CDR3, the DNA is TGTGCCACTTTGGGGGACCCATACAATGAGCAGTTCTTC.

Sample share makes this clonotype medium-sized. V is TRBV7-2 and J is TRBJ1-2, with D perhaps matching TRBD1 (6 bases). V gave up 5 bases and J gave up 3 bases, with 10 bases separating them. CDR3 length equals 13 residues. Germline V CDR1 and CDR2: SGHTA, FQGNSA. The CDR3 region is CASSPWTDYGYTF. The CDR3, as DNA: TGTGCCAGCAGCCCCTGGACAGACTATGGCTACACCTTC.

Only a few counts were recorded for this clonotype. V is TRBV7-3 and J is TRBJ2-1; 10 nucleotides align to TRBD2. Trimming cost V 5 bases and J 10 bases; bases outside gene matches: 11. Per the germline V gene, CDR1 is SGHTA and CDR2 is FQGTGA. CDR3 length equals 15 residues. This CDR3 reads CASSQDSGGLAEQFF. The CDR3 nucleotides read TGTGCCAGCAGCCAAGATAGCGGGGGGCTGGCCGAGCAGTTCTTC.

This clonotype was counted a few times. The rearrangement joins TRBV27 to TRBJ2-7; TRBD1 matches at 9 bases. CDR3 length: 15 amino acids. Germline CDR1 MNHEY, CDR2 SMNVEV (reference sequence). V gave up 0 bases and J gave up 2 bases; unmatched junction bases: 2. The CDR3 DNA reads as TGTGCCAGCAGTTTATCCGGGACAGGGCCCTACGAGCAGTACTTC. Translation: CASSLSGTGPYEQYF.

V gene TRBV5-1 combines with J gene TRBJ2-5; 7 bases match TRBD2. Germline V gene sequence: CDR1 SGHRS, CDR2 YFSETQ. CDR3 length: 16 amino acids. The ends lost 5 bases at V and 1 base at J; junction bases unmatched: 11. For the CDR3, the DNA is TGCGCCAGCAGAAAGGGTTCGGGGGGTTCCCAAGAGACCCAGTACTTC. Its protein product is CASRKGSGGSQETQYF.

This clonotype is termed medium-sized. The CDR3 region has the DNA TGCAGTGCTAGCCGGGGGGGACAGGCCCCCTACGAGCAGTACTTC. Translation: CSASRGGQAPYEQYF. The chain has TRBV20-1 and TRBJ2-7; D possibly matches TRBD1 or TRBD2 (8 bases each). Germline CDR1 and CDR2: DFQATT and SNEGSKA (reference sequence). The CDR3 runs to 15 residues. V shed 3 bases and J shed 2 bases, with 17 bases lying between them.

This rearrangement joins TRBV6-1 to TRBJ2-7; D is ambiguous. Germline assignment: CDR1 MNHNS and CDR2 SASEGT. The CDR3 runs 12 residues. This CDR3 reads CGRTNATYEQYF. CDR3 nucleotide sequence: TGTGGCAGAACTAACGCGACCTACGAGCAGTACTTC.

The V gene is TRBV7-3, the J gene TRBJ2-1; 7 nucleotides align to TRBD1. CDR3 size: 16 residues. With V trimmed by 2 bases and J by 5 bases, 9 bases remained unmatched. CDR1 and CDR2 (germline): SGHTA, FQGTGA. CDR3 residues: CASSLQPGTVNNEQFF. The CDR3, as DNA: TGTGCCAGCAGCTTACAACCCGGGACAGTGAACAATGAGCAGTTCTTC.

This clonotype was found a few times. Here the CDR3 reads CAISDPHEGGYTEAFF. CDR3 in DNA: TGTGCCATCAGTGATCCCCATGAGGGCGGGTACACTGAAGCTTTCTTT. V and J are TRBV10-3 and TRBJ1-1, with no clear D. V shed 3 bases and J shed 3 bases, with 17 bases lying between them. This CDR3 is 16 amino acids long. CDR1 is ENHRY and CDR2 is SYGVKD in the germline V gene.

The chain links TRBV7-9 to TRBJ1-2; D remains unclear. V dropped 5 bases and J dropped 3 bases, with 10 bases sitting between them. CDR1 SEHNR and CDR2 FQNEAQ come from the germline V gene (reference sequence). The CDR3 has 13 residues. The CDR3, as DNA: TGTGCCAGCAGCCTCGGGAATTACTATGGCTACACCTTC. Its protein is CASSLGNYYGYTF.